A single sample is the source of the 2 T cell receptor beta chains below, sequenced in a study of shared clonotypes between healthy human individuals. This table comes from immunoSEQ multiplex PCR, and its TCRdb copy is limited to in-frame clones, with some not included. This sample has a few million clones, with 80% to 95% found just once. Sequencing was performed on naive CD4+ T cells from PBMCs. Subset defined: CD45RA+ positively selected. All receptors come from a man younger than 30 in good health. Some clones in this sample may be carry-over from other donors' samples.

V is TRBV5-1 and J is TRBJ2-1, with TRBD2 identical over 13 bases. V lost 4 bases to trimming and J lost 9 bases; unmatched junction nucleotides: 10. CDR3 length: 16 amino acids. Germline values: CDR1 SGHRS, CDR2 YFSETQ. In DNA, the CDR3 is TGCGCCAGCAGCCCGGGGACTAGCGGGAACTGGGGTGAGCAGTTCTTC. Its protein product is CASSPGTSGNWGEQFF.

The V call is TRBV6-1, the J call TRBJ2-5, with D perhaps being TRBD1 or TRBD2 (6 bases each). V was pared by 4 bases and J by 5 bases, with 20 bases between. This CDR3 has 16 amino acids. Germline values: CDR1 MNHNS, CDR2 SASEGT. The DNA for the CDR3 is TGTGCCAGCAGTGCTAGGGGGGACTCCTATGGGGAGACCCAGTACTTC. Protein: CASSARGDSYGETQYF.